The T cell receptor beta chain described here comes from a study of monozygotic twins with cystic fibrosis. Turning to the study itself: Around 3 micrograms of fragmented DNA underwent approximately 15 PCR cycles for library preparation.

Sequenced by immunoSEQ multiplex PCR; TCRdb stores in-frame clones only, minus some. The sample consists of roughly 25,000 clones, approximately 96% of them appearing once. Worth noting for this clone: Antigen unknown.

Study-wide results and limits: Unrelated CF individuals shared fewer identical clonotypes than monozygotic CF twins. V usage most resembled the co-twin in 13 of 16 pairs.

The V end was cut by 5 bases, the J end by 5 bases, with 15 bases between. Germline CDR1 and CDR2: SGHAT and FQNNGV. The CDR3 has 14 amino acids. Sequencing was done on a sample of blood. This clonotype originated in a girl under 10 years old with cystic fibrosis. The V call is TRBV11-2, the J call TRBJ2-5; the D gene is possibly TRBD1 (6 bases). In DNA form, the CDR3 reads TGTGCCAGCAGCCTACAGGGTTTGGTGGAGACCCAGTACTTC. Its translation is CASSLQGLVETQYF.